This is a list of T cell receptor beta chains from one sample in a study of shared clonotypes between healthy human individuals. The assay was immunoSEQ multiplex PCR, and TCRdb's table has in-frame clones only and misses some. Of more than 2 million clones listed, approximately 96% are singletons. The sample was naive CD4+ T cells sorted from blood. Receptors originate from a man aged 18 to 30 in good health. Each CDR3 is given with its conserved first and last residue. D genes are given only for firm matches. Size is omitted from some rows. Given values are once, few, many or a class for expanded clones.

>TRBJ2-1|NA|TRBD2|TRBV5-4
CASSLRLAGDNEQFF
TGTGCCAGCAGCCTCCGACTAGCGGGAGACAATGAGCAGTTCTTC
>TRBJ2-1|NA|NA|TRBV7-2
CASSLAWLAREQFF
TGTGCCAGCAGCTTAGCGTGGCTAGCGCGTGAGCAGTTCTTC
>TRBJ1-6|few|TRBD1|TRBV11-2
CASSSPQGASYSPLHF
TGTGCCAGCAGCTCACCACAGGGGGCGTCATATTCACCCCTCCACTTT
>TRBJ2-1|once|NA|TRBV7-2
CASSPASLNEQFF
TGTGCCAGCAGCCCGGCTAGCCTCAATGAGCAGTTCTTC
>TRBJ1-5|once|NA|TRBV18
CASSPGRLSNQPQHF
TGTGCCAGCTCACCAGGAAGACTTAGCAATCAGCCCCAGCATTTT
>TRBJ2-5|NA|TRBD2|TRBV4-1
CASSQDRIAGGQETQYF
TGCGCCAGCAGCCAAGATCGGATAGCGGGGGGCCAAGAGACCCAGTACTTC
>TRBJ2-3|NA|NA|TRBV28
CAAQQGGPDTQYF
TGTGCCGCGCAACAGGGTGGCCCAGATACGCAGTATTTT
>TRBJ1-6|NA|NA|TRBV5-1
CASSLGGEKGNSPLHF
TGCGCCAGCAGCTTAGGTGGGGAGAAAGGGAATTCACCCCTCCACTTT
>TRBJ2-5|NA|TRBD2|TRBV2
CASKELASGGAGKTQYF
TGTGCCAGCAAGGAGCTCGCTAGCGGGGGGGCCGGGAAGACCCAGTACTTC
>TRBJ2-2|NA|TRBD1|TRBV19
CASSRRTGTTGELFF
TGTGCCAGTAGTAGACGGACAGGGACCACCGGGGAGCTGTTTTTT
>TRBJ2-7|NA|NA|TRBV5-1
CASSLVGVPYEQYF
TGCGCCAGCAGCTTGGTTGGGGTCCCCTACGAGCAGTACTTC
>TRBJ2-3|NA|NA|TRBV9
CASSPHSVLPPAQYF
TGTGCCAGCAGCCCCCATAGCGTTTTACCGCCCGCGCAGTATTTT
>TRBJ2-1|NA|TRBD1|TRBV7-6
CASSLEAGGRSYNEQFF
TGTGCCAGCAGCTTAGAGGCAGGGGGCCGCTCCTACAATGAGCAGTTCTTC
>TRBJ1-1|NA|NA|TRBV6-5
CASQQGSEAFF
TGTGCCAGCCAACAGGGATCTGAAGCTTTCTTT
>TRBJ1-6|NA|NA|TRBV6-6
CASSPRGSSYNSPLHF
TGTGCCAGCAGTCCACGGGGGAGCTCCTATAATTCACCCCTCCACTTT
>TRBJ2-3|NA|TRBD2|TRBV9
CASSVLELAGGHTQYF
TGTGCCAGCAGCGTACTAGAACTAGCGGGAGGACATACGCAGTATTTT
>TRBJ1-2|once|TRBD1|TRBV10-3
CAISPDRVLGYTF
TGTGCCATCAGTCCCGACAGGGTGCTTGGCTACACCTTC
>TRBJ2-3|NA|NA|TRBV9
CASSVVGSSADTQYF
TGTGCCAGCAGCGTAGTAGGCTCTAGCGCAGATACGCAGTATTTT
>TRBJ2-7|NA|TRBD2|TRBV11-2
CASSPGASGVSYEQYF
TGTGCCAGCAGCCCCGGGGCTAGCGGGGTCTCCTACGAGCAGTACTTC
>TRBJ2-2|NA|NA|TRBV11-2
CASSYYRTNTGELFF
TGTGCCAGCAGCTACTACAGGACGAACACCGGGGAGCTGTTTTTT
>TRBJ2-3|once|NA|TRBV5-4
CASSLNGIFPTDTQYF
TGTGCCAGCAGCTTGAATGGAATCTTCCCCACAGATACGCAGTATTTT
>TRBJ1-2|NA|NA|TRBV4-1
CASSQVSGIYGYTF
TGCGCCAGCAGCCAAGTTAGCGGAATCTATGGCTACACCTTC
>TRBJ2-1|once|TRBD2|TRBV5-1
CASRATSGVYNEQFF
TGCGCCAGCAGGGCGACTAGCGGGGTGTACAATGAGCAGTTCTTC
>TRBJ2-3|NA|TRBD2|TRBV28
CASRNSGGPTDTQYF
TGTGCCAGCAGAAATAGCGGGGGGCCCACAGATACGCAGTATTTT
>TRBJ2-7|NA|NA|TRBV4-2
CASSPRTGATYEQYF
TGTGCCAGCAGCCCTCGGACGGGAGCGACCTACGAGCAGTACTTC
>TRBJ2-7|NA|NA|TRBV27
CASSHGPTLSYEQYF
TGTGCCAGCAGTCACGGGCCAACCCTCTCCTACGAGCAGTACTTC
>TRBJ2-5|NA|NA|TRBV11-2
CASSRTPDDQYF
TGTGCCAGCAGCAGGACCCCGGACGACCAGTACTTC
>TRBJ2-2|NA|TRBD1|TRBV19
CASSDQGAPTGELFF
TGTGCCAGTAGTGATCAGGGGGCGCCCACCGGGGAGCTGTTTTTT
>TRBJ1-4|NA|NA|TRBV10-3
CAISETPTVYVEKLFF
TGTGCCATCAGTGAGACCCCGACAGTTTATGTAGAAAAACTGTTTTTT
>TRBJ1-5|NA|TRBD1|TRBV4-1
CASTPVEGQNQPQHF
TGCGCCAGCACGCCAGTGGAGGGACAGAATCAGCCCCAGCATTTT
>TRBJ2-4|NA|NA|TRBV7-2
CVAAGKNIQYF
TGTGTTGCGGCGGGGAAAAACATTCAGTACTTC
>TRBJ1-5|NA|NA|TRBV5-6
CASSLSGVGNQPQHF
TGTGCCAGCAGCCTCTCTGGAGTTGGTAATCAGCCCCAGCATTTT